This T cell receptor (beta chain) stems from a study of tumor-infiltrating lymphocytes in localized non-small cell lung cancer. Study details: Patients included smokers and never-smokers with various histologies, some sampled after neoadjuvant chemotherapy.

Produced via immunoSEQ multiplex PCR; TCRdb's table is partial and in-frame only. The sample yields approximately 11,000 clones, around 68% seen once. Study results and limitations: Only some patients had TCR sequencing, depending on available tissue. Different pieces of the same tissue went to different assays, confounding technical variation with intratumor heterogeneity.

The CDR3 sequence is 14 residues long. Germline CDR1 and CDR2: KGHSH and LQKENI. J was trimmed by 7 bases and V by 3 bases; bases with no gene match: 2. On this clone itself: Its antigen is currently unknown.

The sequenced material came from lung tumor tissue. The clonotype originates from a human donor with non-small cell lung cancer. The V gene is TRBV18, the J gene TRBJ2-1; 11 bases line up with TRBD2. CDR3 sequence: CASSPLAGGNEQFF. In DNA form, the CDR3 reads TGTGCCAGCTCACCTCTAGCGGGAGGTAATGAGCAGTTCTTC. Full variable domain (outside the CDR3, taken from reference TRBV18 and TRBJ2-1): NAGVMQNPRHLVRRRGQEARLRCSPMKGHSHVYWYRQLPEEGLKFMVYLQKENIIDESGMPKERFSAEFPKEGPSILRIQQVVRGDSAAYFCASSPLAGGNEQFFGPGTRLTVL.